This record covers a single T cell receptor beta chain. Its antigen is as yet unknown. These data come from a study of OX40 agonist ivuxolimab in advanced cancers. Study overall: Dose-escalation patients suffered from hepatocellular carcinoma, melanoma, renal cell or head and neck cancer.

Study conclusions and caveats: CD4+ and CD8+ blood T cells expanded clonally by week 6 at 0.1 to 3.0 mg/kg. In general, CD8+ T cells held more expanded clones than CD4+ did, on average.

V gave up 7 bases and J gave up 7 bases; unmatched junction bases: 20. The CDR3 totals 17 residues. Germline CDR1 is SQVTM and CDR2 is ANQGSEA. On cycle 4 day 1 and cycle 7 day 1, as well as at baseline, blood was sampled. Profiled with immunoSEQ multiplex PCR; TCRdb holds only in-frame clones, not every one. Found here are around 43,000 clones, approximately 86% of them singletons; the top ten hold around 13%. The rearrangement joins TRBV29-1 to TRBJ2-2; 8 bases line up with TRBD2. The TCR sequence derives from an adult with an advanced solid tumor such as melanoma, head and neck, liver or kidney cancer. The starting material was CD4+ or CD8+ T cells sorted from blood, obtained in a trial of the OX40 agonist ivuxolimab. The CDR3 is CSALGGAGAGTGGELFF. The CDR3 DNA reads as TGCAGCGCATTGGGGGGAGCGGGGGCCGGAACCGGCGGGGAGCTGTTTTTT.